This passage covers 27 T cell receptor beta chains from one sample sequenced in a study of cytomegalovirus exposure and HLA in healthy donors. The PCR made use of 60 Vbeta and 13 Jbeta primers. Assay: immunoSEQ multiplex PCR; the TCRdb copy retains only in-frame clones and omits some. The sample shows over 100,000 clones, and 3% to 4.5% sits with its ten largest clones. Sequenced sample: PBMCs. The origin of the receptors is a man younger than 40 in good health and CMV-seronegative.

The chain is built from TRBV5-4 and TRBJ1-1, with 10 bases fitting TRBD1. CDR1 and CDR2 from the germline V gene are SGHNT and YYREEE (reference sequence). The CDR3 totals 15 residues. Losses at the gene ends were 2 bases for V and 4 bases for J; bases not matched to a gene: 5. Here the CDR3 reads CASSFDRGLSTEAFF. Written as DNA, the CDR3 is TGTGCCAGCAGCTTTGACAGGGGGCTGAGCACTGAAGCTTTCTTT.

The V call is TRBV5-6, the J call TRBJ1-2; D call uncertain. This CDR3 spans 15 amino acids. V was trimmed by 0 bases and J by 7 bases, leaving 16 bases between them. Germline V gives CDR1 SGHDT, CDR2 YYEEEE. The CDR3 DNA follows: TGTGCCAGCAGCTTGGGGGCCGGAGCGGTTGGTGGCTACACCTTC. Its protein product is CASSLGAGAVGGYTF.

The chain couples TRBV7-9 to TRBJ1-2, with D maybe TRBD1 (5 bases). Germline values: CDR1 SEHNR, CDR2 FQNEAQ (reference sequence). The CDR3 totals 14 residues. Trimming removed 5 bases at V and 4 bases at J, with 14 bases between. CDR3 sequence (DNA): TGTGCCAGCAGCCCCTCGACAGACGTCTATGGCTACACCTTC. Protein sequence: CASSPSTDVYGYTF. Variable domain in full (rest from reference TRBV7-9 and TRBJ1-2): DTGVSQNPRHKITKRGQNVTFRCDPISEHNRLYWYRQTLGQGPEFLTYFQNEAQLEKSRLLSDRFSAERPKGSFSTLEIQRTEQGDSAMYLCASSPSTDVYGYTFGSGTRLTVV.

The chain carries TRBV4-3 and TRBJ2-2; maybe TRBD1 (7 bases). Trimming took off 4 bases at V and 2 bases at J, with 11 bases between the two ends. Germline V gene lookup returns CDR1 LGHNA and CDR2 YSLEER. The CDR3 has 15 amino acids. The CDR3 coding sequence is TGCGCCAGCAGCCGCGGGACAGCTAACACCGGGGAGCTGTTTTTT. This gives the protein CASSRGTANTGELFF.

The chain joins TRBV19 to TRBJ1-6; 7 positions agree with TRBD1. CDR1 and CDR2 from the germline V gene are LNHDA and SQIVND (reference sequence). Unmatched junction bases numbered 7, after V lost 4 bases and J lost 7 bases. The CDR3 has 15 amino acids. This CDR3 is CASSSDRVANSPLHF. The DNA of the CDR3 is TGTGCCAGTAGTAGCGACAGGGTGGCCAATTCACCCCTCCACTTT.

The chain uses TRBV19 and TRBJ1-4, with unresolved D. This CDR3 has 11 amino acids. The germline V gene encodes CDR1 LNHDA and CDR2 SQIVND (reference sequence). V was cut by 9 bases and J by 7 bases, with 9 bases left in between. CDR3 residues: CASPRGEKLFF. Here the CDR3 DNA reads TGTGCCAGCCCACGGGGTGAAAAACTGTTTTTT. The variable domain in full, with the rest retrieved from reference TRBV19 and TRBJ1-4, is DGGITQSPKYLFRKEGQNVTLSCEQNLNHDAMYWYRQDPGQGLRLIYYSQIVNDFQKGDIAEGYSVSREKKESFPLTVTSAQKNPTAFYLCASPRGEKLFFGSGTQLSVL.

The chain employs TRBV15 and TRBJ2-1; 7 nucleotides line up with TRBD1. The length of the CDR3 is 15 residues. Germline V CDR1 and CDR2: LNHNV, YYDKDF (reference sequence). Unmatched junction bases numbered 8, after V lost 0 bases and J lost 9 bases. CDR3 sequence reads: CATSRDLQGRSEQFF. CDR3 DNA: TGTGCCACCAGCAGAGATCTACAGGGGCGGAGTGAGCAGTTCTTC. The full variable domain, in which reference TRBV15 and TRBJ2-1 provide the parts outside the CDR3, is DAMVIQNPRYQVTQFGKPVTLSCSQTLNHNVMYWYQQKSSQAPKLLFHYYDKDFNNEADTPDNFQSRRPNTSFCFLDIRSPGLGDTAMYLCATSRDLQGRSEQFFGPGTRLTVL.

The chain carries TRBV5-4 and TRBJ2-5; 16 nucleotides align to TRBD2. Germline CDR1 is SGHNT and CDR2 is YYREEE (reference sequence). The V segment lost 4 bases and the J segment 6 bases; nucleotides outside the gene matches: 15. The CDR3 length is 19 residues. This chain's CDR3 is CASSPTGTSGGAQGKTQYF. CDR3 sequence (DNA): TGTGCCAGCAGCCCGACGGGGACTAGCGGGGGGGCTCAGGGGAAGACCCAGTACTTC.

The gene calls are TRBV6-5 and TRBJ2-7; TRBD1 matches at 8 bases. Germline values: CDR1 MNHEY, CDR2 SVGAGI. The CDR3 consists of 16 residues. V gave up 0 bases and J gave up 1 base; unmatched junction bases: 5. The CDR3: CASSYSGTGDSYEQYF. CDR3 nucleotide sequence: TGTGCCAGCAGTTACTCAGGGACAGGCGATTCCTACGAGCAGTACTTC.

The V and J genes are TRBV28 and TRBJ1-2; 9 bases line up with TRBD1. With V trimmed by 4 bases and J by 4 bases, 4 bases remained unmatched. From germline, CDR1 is MDHEN and CDR2 SYDVKM. The CDR3 contains 14 residues. The CDR3 is CASSSGQGGYGYTF. Here the CDR3 DNA reads TGTGCCAGCAGTTCGGGACAGGGAGGCTATGGCTACACCTTC.

V and J are TRBV7-9 and TRBJ2-7, with unresolved D. Trimming pared 1 base from V and 7 bases from J, leaving 8 bases between. Germline CDR1 reads SEHNR; CDR2 reads FQNEAQ (reference sequence). The CDR3 has 12 residues. The CDR3 protein is CASSLVSREQYF. DNA for the CDR3: TGTGCCAGCAGCTTAGTGAGTCGGGAGCAGTACTTC.

This sequence joins TRBV2 and TRBJ2-7; no clear D. This CDR3 has 14 amino acids. The V gene lost 1 base and the J gene lost 5 bases, with 12 bases spanning the gap. Germline CDR1 and CDR2: SNHLY and FYNNEI. CDR3 DNA sequence: TGTGCCAGCAGTGAAGTGGCAGGTCTAAACGAGCAGTACTTC. This gives the protein CASSEVAGLNEQYF. The full variable domain, with the rest looked up from reference TRBV2 and TRBJ2-7, is EPEVTQTPSHQVTQMGQEVILRCVPISNHLYFYWYRQILGQKVEFLVSFYNNEISEKSEIFDDQFSVERPDGSNFTLKIRSTKLEDSAMYFCASSEVAGLNEQYFGPGTRLTVT.

This rearrangement joins TRBV6-6 to TRBJ1-2; perhaps TRBD1 as D (6 bases). This CDR3 comprises 14 residues. Germline V CDR1 and CDR2: MNHNY, SVGAGI (reference sequence). V lost 5 bases and J 1 base, leaving 11 bases between the germline ends. For the CDR3, the DNA is TGTGCCAGCAGTCTCGGACAGTATAACTATGGCTACACCTTC. It is translated as CASSLGQYNYGYTF.

This chain links TRBV7-9 with TRBJ2-5; 8 nucleotides agree with TRBD2. The J call is in doubt because the DNA end fits TRBJ2-7 better. Germline V gene sequence: CDR1 SEHNR, CDR2 FQNEAQ (reference sequence). The CDR3 length is 16 residues. CDR3 sequence (DNA): TGTGCCAGCAGCTCAACGGCGCTAGCGGGCACCTACGAGCAGTACTTC. Its protein product is CASSSTALAGTYEQYF.

CDR3 DNA sequence: TGTGCCAGCAGCGTAGATGAGGGGACCCAGTACTTC. This gives the protein CASSVDEGTQYF. The J gene is TRBJ2-5, the V gene TRBV9, with a weak D call TRBD2 (5 bases). CDR1 SGDLS and CDR2 YYNGEE come from the germline V gene. The CDR3 contains 12 residues. Trimming took 0 bases from V and 7 from J, leaving 7 bases between them.

This chain uses TRBV7-2 with TRBJ2-3; the D gene is possibly TRBD1 (6 bases). The CDR3 loop spans 14 amino acids. Germline values: CDR1 SGHTA, CDR2 FQGNSA. V was pared by 5 bases and J by 0 bases, with 9 bases between. The DNA for the CDR3 is TGTGCCAGCAGCCGACAGGTCAGCACAGATACGCAGTATTTT. It encodes CASSRQVSTDTQYF.

This rearrangement joins TRBV4-1 to TRBJ2-5, with a tentative D call TRBD1 (6 bases). CDR1 is MGHRA and CDR2 is YSYEKL in the germline V gene. The CDR3 has 16 amino acids. The ends were cut back, 0 bases at V and 5 bases at J, with 16 bases in the middle. The CDR3 DNA is TGCGCCAGCAGCCAAGATACAACAGGGTTGCTTGAGACCCAGTACTTC. Translation: CASSQDTTGLLETQYF.

The gene calls are TRBV4-2 and TRBJ2-1; 7 bases fit TRBD2. V was pared by 4 bases and J by 9 bases, with 9 bases of the junction left unmatched. The germline V gene has CDR1 LGHNA and CDR2 YNFKEQ. The CDR3 runs 14 residues. The CDR3 nucleotides read TGTGCCAGCAGCCGGGCTAGCGGCGATGGTGAGCAGTTCTTC. Translation: CASSRASGDGEQFF.

The chain links TRBV5-1 to TRBJ2-5; TRBD2 might be the D (6 bases). V lost 0 bases to trimming and J lost 0 bases, with 15 bases between them. Per germline, CDR1 SGHRS and CDR2 YFSETQ. The CDR3 length is 17 residues. The CDR3 nucleotides read TGCGCCAGCAGCTTGGGTCCAGGAGGGGTCGACCAAGAGACCCAGTACTTC. It yields the protein CASSLGPGGVDQETQYF.

The J gene is TRBJ2-3, the V gene TRBV5-1; 11 bases match TRBD2. Looked up from germline, CDR1 is SGHRS and CDR2 is YFSETQ. The CDR3 runs to 15 residues. The J segment lost 5 bases and the V segment lost 6 bases, leaving 8 bases of the junction unmatched. The DNA for the CDR3 is TGCGCCAGCAACCCTAGCGGGGGGCCGGGAGATACGCAGTATTTT. Translation gives CASNPSGGPGDTQYF.

The chain employs TRBV18 and TRBJ2-6; the D gene is possibly TRBD2 (5 bases). CDR3 length: 14 residues. Trimming pared 5 bases from V and 1 base from J, leaving 6 bases between. In germline, CDR1 is KGHSH, CDR2 LQKENI. This chain's CDR3 is CASSEGSGANVLTF. CDR3 nucleotide sequence: TGTGCCAGCTCAGAGGGATCTGGGGCCAACGTCCTGACTTTC.

The rearrangement links TRBV30 to TRBJ1-3; D is ambiguous. The CDR3 is 13 residues long. From germline, CDR1 is GTSNPN and CDR2 SVGIG (reference sequence). Trimming shortened V by 5 bases and J by 4 bases, and 12 bases separated the two germline ends. CDR3 loop: CAWEGSTGNTIYF. Here the CDR3 DNA reads TGTGCCTGGGAGGGTAGCACAGGAAACACCATATATTTT.

The chain carries TRBV9 and TRBJ1-4; D not resolved. V lost 3 bases and J lost 8, with 11 bases in between. Germline assignment: CDR1 SGDLS and CDR2 YYNGEE. There are 13 residues in the CDR3. DNA for the CDR3: TGTGCCAGCAGCGCCGCCGCCGGGGAAAAACTGTTTTTT. Residues: CASSAAAGEKLFF.

The rearrangement joins TRBV5-4 to TRBJ2-1; 9 positions match TRBD2. Looked up from germline, CDR1 is SGHNT and CDR2 is YYREEE (reference sequence). The CDR3 spans 15 residues. With V trimmed by 3 bases and J by 9 bases, 10 bases remained unmatched. CDR3 protein: CASSSRGGGGGEQFF. The CDR3 DNA reads TGTGCCAGCAGCTCTCGAGGAGGCGGGGGGGGTGAGCAGTTCTTC. The full variable domain, rest sourced from reference TRBV5-4 and TRBJ2-1, is ETGVTQSPTHLIKTRGQQVTLRCSSQSGHNTVSWYQQALGQGPQFIFQYYREEENGRGNFPPRFSGLQFPNYSSELNVNALELDDSALYLCASSSRGGGGGEQFFGPGTRLTVL.

The chain carries TRBV11-2 and TRBJ1-2; TRBD1 matches 8 bases. Germline CDR1 is SGHAT and CDR2 is FQNNGV. The trim removed 3 bases at V and 8 bases at J, leaving 5 bases unmatched. The CDR3 consists of 13 residues. CDR3 nucleotide sequence: TGTGCCAGCAGCTTTCCAGGGGGCGACGGCTACACCTTC. Translating gives CASSFPGGDGYTF.

The chain uses TRBV5-1 and TRBJ1-1, with D unresolved. The CDR3 runs 13 residues. Germline values: CDR1 SGHRS, CDR2 YFSETQ. V was clipped by 4 bases and J by 1 base, with 8 bases between them. Here the CDR3 reads CASSDLQNTEAFF. DNA for the CDR3: TGCGCCAGCAGCGATTTACAGAACACTGAAGCTTTCTTT. Variable domain in full (rest from reference TRBV5-1 and TRBJ1-1): KAGVTQTPRYLIKTRGQQVTLSCSPISGHRSVSWYQQTPGQGLQFLFEYFSETQRNKGNFPGRFSGRQFSNSRSEMNVSTLELGDSALYLCASSDLQNTEAFFGQGTRLTVV.

The rearrangement uses TRBV27 and TRBJ1-3, with D unresolved. The V end was cut by 2 bases, the J end by 0 bases, with 11 bases between. Germline-derived CDR1 and CDR2 are MNHEY and SMNVEV (reference sequence). The CDR3 is made up of 16 amino acids. CDR3 bases: TGTGCCAGCAGTTTAAACGCCCCCGGCTCTGGAAACACCATATATTTT. Protein sequence: CASSLNAPGSGNTIYF.